This entry concerns a single TCR beta chain. Its antigen is still unknown. Both 60 Vbeta primers and 13 Jbeta primers went into the PCR. Sequenced by immunoSEQ multiplex PCR; TCRdb stores in-frame clones only, minus some. Here the sample spans 95,000 to 110,000 clones, about 80% being singletons. This sample is drawn from a study of cytomegalovirus exposure and HLA in healthy donors. Study results and caveats: The authors later linked a missense DCLRE1C variant to TCR beta V- and J-gene trimming.

V lost 5 bases and J 2 bases, leaving 10 bases between the germline ends. Per the germline V gene, CDR1 is SGHVS and CDR2 is FQNEAQ. CDR3 length: 15 residues. The genes are TRBV7-8 and TRBJ2-6; tentative D call: TRBD2 (5 bases). The sequencing input was PBMCs. The origin of this receptor is a woman between 18 and 29 years old in good health and CMV-seropositive. This chain's CDR3 is CASSRRGPGANVLTF. The CDR3 coding sequence is TGTGCCAGCAGCCGCCGAGGGCCTGGGGCCAACGTCCTGACTTTC.